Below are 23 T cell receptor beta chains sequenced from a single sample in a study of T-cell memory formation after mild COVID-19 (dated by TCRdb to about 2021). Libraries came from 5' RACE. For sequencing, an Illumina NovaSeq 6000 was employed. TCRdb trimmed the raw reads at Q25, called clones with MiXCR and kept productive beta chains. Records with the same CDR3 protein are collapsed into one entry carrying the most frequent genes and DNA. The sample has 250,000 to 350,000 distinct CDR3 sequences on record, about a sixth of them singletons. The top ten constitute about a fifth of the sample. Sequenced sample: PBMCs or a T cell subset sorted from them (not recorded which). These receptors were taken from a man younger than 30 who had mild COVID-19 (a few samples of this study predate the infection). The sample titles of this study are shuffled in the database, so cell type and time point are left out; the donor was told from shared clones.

In DNA form, the CDR3 reads TGTGCCACCAGCAGAGTAGTTGACGAGACCCAGTACTTC. Its protein product is CATSRVVDETQYF. The chain recombines TRBV15 with TRBJ2-5; no clear D. CDR3 size: 13 residues. Trimming removed 1 base from V and 5 bases from J, with 8 bases in between. CDR1 LNHNV and CDR2 YYDKDF come from the germline V gene (reference sequence).

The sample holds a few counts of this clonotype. CDR3 nucleotides: TGCGCCAGCAGCCAAGAGCTTCATTGGTCTCTTGAACACTATGGCTACACCTTC. Its protein is CASSQELHWSLEHYGYTF. V and J are TRBV4-3 and TRBJ1-2; D ambiguous. Germline V gene data show CDR1 as LGHNA and CDR2 as YSLEER. V was pared by 0 bases and J by 3 bases, with 20 bases between. This CDR3 has 18 amino acids.

CDR3 residues: CASRPGGAEAFF. CDR3 DNA: TGTGCCAGCAGACCTGGGGGGGCTGAAGCTTTCTTT. The chain combines TRBV6-5 with TRBJ1-1; TRBD1 is a possible D gene (5 bases). This CDR3 region has 12 residues. The germline V and J ends were trimmed by 6 bases and 6 bases, with 11 bases remaining between them. Germline V gene sequence: CDR1 MNHEY, CDR2 SVGAGI.

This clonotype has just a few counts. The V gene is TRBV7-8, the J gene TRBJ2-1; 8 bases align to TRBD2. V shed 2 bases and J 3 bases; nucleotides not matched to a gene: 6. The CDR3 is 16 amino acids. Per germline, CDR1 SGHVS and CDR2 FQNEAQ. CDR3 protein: CASSLLAGGDYNEQFF. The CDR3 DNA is TGTGCCAGCAGCTTACTCGCGGGGGGAGACTACAATGAGCAGTTCTTC.

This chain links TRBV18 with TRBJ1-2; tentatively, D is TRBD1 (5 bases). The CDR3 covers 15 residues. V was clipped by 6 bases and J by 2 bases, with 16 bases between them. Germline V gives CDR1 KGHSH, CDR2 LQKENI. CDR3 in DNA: TGTGCCAGCTCGGACAAGGGGAGTCTAAACTATGGCTACACCTTC. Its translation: CASSDKGSLNYGYTF.

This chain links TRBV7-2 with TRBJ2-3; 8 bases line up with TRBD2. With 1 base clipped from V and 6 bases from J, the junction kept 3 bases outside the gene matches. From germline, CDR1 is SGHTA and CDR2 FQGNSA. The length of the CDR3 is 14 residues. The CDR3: CASSLGTSWDTQYF. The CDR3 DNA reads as TGTGCCAGCAGCTTAGGGACTAGCTGGGATACGCAGTATTTT.

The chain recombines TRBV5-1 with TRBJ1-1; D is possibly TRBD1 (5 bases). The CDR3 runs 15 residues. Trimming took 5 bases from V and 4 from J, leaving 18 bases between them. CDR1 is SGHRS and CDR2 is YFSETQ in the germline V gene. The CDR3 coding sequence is TGCGCCAGCAGAAGGGAACAGGTATCCGGCACTGAAGCTTTCTTT. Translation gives CASRREQVSGTEAFF.

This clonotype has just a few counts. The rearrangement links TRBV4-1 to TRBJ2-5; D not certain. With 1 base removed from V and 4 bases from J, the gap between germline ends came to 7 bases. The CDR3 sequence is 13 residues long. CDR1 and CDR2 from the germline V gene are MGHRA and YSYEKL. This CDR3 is CASSQAQRETQYF. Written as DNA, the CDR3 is TGCGCCAGCAGCCAAGCCCAGCGAGAGACCCAGTACTTC.

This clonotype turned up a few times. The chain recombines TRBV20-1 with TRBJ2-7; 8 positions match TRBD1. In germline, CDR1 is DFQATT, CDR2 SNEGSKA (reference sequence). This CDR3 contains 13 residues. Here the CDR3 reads CMIRTGKDYEQYV. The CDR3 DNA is TGCATGATCAGGACAGGGAAGGACTACGAGCAGTACGTC.

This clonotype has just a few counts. The CDR3 DNA reads as TGTGCCAGCAGCCCCGCACAAACGTCGGAGACCCAGTACTTC. Encoded protein: CASSPAQTSETQYF. The chain carries TRBV4-2 and TRBJ2-5; D is ambiguous. Germline CDR1 and CDR2: LGHNA and YNFKEQ. The CDR3 consists of 14 residues. V was cut by 4 bases and J by 5 bases, with 14 bases left in between.

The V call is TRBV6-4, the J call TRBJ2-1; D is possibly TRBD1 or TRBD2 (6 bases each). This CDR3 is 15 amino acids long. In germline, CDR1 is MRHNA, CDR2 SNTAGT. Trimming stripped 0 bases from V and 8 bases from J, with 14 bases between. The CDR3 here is CASSDSFIGGHEQFF. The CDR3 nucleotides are TGTGCCAGCAGTGACTCCTTTATCGGGGGCCATGAGCAGTTCTTC.

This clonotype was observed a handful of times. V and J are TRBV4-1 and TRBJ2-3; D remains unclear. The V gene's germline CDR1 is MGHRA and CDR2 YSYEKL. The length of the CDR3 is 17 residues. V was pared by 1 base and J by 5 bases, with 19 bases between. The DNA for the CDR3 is TGCGCCAGCAGCCAAGTGGGAAGAACCGAAGGTGGAGATACGCAGTATTTT. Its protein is CASSQVGRTEGGDTQYF.

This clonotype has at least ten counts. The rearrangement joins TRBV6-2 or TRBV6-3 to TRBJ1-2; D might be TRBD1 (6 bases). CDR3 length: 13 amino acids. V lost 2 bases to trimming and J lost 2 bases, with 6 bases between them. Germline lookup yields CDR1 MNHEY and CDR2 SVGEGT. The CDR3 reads CASSYGQNYGYTF. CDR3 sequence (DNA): TGTGCCAGCAGTTACGGACAGAACTATGGCTACACCTTC.

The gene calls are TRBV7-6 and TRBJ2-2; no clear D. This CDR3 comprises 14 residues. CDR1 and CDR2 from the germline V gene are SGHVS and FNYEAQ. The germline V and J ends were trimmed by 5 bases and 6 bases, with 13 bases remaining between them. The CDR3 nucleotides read TGTGCCAGCAGCAGGGTCTGGTCCGCCGGGGAGCTGTTTTTT. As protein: CASSRVWSAGELFF.

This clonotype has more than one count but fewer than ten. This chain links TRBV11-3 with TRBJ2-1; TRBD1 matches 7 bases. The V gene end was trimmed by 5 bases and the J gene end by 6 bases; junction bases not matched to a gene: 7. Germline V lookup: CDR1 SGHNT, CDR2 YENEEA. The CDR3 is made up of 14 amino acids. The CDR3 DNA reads TGTGCCAGCAGCCTCCGGGACAGTGGCAATGAGCAGTTCTTC. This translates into CASSLRDSGNEQFF. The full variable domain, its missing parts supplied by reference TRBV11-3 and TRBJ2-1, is EAGVVQSPRYKIIEKKQPVAFWCNPISGHNTLYWYLQNLGQGPELLIRYENEEAVDDSQLPKDRFSAERLKGVDSTLKIQPAELGDSAVYLCASSLRDSGNEQFFGPGTRLTVL.

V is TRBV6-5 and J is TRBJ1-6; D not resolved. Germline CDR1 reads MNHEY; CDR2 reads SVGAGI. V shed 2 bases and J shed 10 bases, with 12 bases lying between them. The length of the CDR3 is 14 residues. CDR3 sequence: CASSYNQWVSPLHF. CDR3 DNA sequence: TGTGCCAGCAGTTACAATCAGTGGGTCTCACCCCTCCACTTT.

The chain's CDR3 is CSALLAGDLGEQFF. CDR3 bases: TGCAGTGCTCTGTTAGCGGGGGACCTCGGGGAGCAGTTCTTC. V usage is TRBV20-1 and J usage is TRBJ2-1, with 9 bases lining up with TRBD2. The CDR3 contains 14 residues. Germline assignment: CDR1 DFQATT and CDR2 SNEGSKA (reference sequence). V was pared by 5 bases and J by 10 bases, with 12 bases of the junction left unmatched.

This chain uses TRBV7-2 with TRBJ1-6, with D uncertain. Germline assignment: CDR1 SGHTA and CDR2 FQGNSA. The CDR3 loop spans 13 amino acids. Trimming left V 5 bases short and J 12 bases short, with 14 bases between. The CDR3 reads CASSRTSGLPLHF. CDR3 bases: TGTGCCAGCAGCAGAACGTCGGGGTTACCCCTCCACTTT.

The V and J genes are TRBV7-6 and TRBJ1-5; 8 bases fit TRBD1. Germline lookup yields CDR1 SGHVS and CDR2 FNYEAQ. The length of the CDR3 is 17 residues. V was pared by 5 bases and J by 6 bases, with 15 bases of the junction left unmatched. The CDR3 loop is CASSLNPGTGGSQPQHF. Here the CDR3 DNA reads TGTGCCAGCAGCCTTAATCCCGGGACAGGAGGGTCTCAGCCCCAGCATTTT.

CDR3 amino acids: CASTLVRGGNSPLHF. The CDR3 DNA reads TGTGCCAGCACTCTCGTCAGGGGAGGGAATTCACCCCTCCACTTT. J is TRBJ1-6 and V is TRBV6-5, with a tentative D call TRBD1 (6 bases). The CDR3 length is 15 residues. The V end was cut by 7 bases, the J end by 7 bases, with 17 bases between. In germline, CDR1 is MNHEY, CDR2 SVGAGI.

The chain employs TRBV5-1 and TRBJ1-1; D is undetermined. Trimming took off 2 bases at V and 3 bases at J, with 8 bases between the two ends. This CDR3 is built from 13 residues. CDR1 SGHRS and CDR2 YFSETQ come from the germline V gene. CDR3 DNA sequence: TGCGCCAGCAGCTTTAATGGCTACACTGAAGCTTTCTTT. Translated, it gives CASSFNGYTEAFF.

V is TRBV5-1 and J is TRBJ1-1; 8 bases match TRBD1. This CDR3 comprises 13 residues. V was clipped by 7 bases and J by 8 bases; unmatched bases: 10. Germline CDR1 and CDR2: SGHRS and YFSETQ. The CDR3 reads CASVYDQGAEAFF. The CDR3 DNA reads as TGCGCCAGCGTATACGACCAGGGGGCGGAAGCTTTCTTT. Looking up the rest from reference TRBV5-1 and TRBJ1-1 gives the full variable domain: KAGVTQTPRYLIKTRGQQVTLSCSPISGHRSVSWYQQTPGQGLQFLFEYFSETQRNKGNFPGRFSGRQFSNSRSEMNVSTLELGDSALYLCASVYDQGAEAFFGQGTRLTVV.

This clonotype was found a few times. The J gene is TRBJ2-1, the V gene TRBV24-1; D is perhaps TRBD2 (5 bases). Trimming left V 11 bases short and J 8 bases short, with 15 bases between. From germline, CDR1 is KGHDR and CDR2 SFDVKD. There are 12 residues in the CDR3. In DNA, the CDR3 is TGTGCCATAGGGCAGGCCGGGGATGAGCAGTTCTTC. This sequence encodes CAIGQAGDEQFF.